This TCR beta chain was documented in a study of T-cell reconstitution after alpha-beta-depleted transplantation in children. This clonotype was detected only a few times. Germline V lookup: CDR1 LNHDA, CDR2 SQIVND (reference sequence). This CDR3 is built from 12 residues. Trimming removed 1 base from V and 8 bases from J, with 5 bases in between. A library of TCRbeta sequences, prepared with unique molecular identifiers, was generated. Each CDR3 protein gets one entry after TCRdb re-called the PCR reads with MiXCR. The sample has about 270,000 distinct CDR3 sequences, about 10% seen once. The chain couples TRBV19 to TRBJ1-4; D is undetermined. This TCR came from a human donor who donated a stem cell graft to a child with SCID. The sequencing used PBMCs from the stem cell graft donor, collected from the stem cell graft. The chain's CDR3 is CASSIAPEKLFF. The CDR3 nucleotides are TGTGCCAGTAGTATAGCCCCAGAAAAACTGTTTTTT.